Listed here are 5 T cell receptor beta chains from one sample, sequenced in a study of cytomegalovirus exposure and HLA in healthy donors. Primers for the PCR totalled 60 Vbeta and 13 Jbeta. The table came from immunoSEQ multiplex PCR; TCRdb's copy has only in-frame clones and leaves some out. The sample records more than 90,000 clones, roughly 70% being singletons. The sequencing sample was made of PBMCs. Source of these receptors: a man aged 30 to 45 in good health and CMV-seropositive.

This sequence joins TRBV5-1 and TRBJ1-5, with TRBD1 as a possible D gene (6 bases). The germline CDR1 and CDR2 sequences are SGHRS and YFSETQ. V gave up 4 bases and J gave up 0 bases, with 8 bases separating them. CDR3 size: 14 residues. This chain's CDR3 is CASSLTGSNQPQHF. The CDR3 nucleotides are TGCGCCAGCAGCCTGACAGGTAGCAATCAGCCCCAGCATTTT.

The chain joins TRBV5-1 to TRBJ2-7; 9 bases are a match to TRBD1. CDR3 length: 14 amino acids. V shed 3 bases and J 1 base; nucleotides not matched to a gene: 2. Germline lookup yields CDR1 SGHRS and CDR2 YFSETQ. Written as DNA, the CDR3 is TGCGCCAGCAGCTCAGGACAGGGGTCCTACGAGCAGTACTTC. This translates into CASSSGQGSYEQYF.

This clone was seen only once. This chain connects TRBV12-5 to TRBJ2-7; 9 bases match TRBD1. The CDR3 covers 16 residues. The V segment lost 5 bases and the J segment 0 bases; nucleotides outside the gene matches: 8. Germline lookup yields CDR1 LGHNT and CDR2 FRNRAP. The chain's CDR3 is CASGLGQGSSSYEQYF. Here the CDR3 DNA reads TGTGCTAGTGGTCTGGGACAGGGAAGTTCCTCCTACGAGCAGTACTTC.

This clone was seen just once. This chain connects TRBV29-1 to TRBJ2-3, with TRBD1 as a possible D gene (8 bases). CDR1 and CDR2 (germline): SQVTM, ANQGSEA. V was shortened by 7 bases and J by 5 bases, with 22 bases between the two germline ends. This CDR3 region has 15 residues. CDR3 sequence (DNA): TGCAGCGCCCTCCCGACAGGGGTAGCGGGAGATACGCAGTATTTT. Translated: CSALPTGVAGDTQYF.

The V call is TRBV10-2, the J call TRBJ2-7; possibly TRBD1 for D (6 bases). From germline, CDR1 is WSHSY and CDR2 SAAADI. Trimming pared 3 bases from V and 2 bases from J, leaving 8 bases between. The CDR3 loop spans 13 amino acids. The CDR3 nucleotides read TGCGCCAGCAGTGACAGGGGCACCTACGAGCAGTACTTC. This translates into CASSDRGTYEQYF.